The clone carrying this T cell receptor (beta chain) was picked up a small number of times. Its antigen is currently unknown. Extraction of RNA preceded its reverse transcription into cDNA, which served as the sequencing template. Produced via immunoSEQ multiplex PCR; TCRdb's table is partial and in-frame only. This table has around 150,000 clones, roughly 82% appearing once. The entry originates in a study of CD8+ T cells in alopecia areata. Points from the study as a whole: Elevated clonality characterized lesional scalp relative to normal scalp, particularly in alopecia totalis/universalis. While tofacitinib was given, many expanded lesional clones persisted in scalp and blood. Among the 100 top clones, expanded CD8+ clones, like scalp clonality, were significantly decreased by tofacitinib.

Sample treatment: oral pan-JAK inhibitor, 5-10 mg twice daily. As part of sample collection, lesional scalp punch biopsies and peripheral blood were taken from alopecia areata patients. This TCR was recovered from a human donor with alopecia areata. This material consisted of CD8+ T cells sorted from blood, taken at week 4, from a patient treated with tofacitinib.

The CDR3 is CASSRRTSGTDTQYF. CDR3 sequence (DNA): TGTGCCAGCAGTCGTCGGACTAGCGGCACAGATACGCAGTATTTT. The chain links TRBV6-5 to TRBJ2-3; 9 nucleotides match TRBD2. The CDR3 extends over 15 amino acids. Germline CDR1 is MNHEY and CDR2 is SVGAGI. V trimming: 5 bases; J trimming: 1 base; junction bases outside the gene matches: 4.